This T cell receptor beta chain was identified in a study of blood T cell repertoires in COVID-19 (dated by TCRdb to about 2020). Concerning the study at large: Samples from collaborators originated in the United States, Italy and Spain and spanned both the acute and convalescent phases of COVID-19. The sample metadata nearly always contained a de-identified subject ID, COVID-19 status, age in years and sex. The prospective study material was composed of cDNA or gDNA derived from T cells, B-cell-depleted T cells, or PBMCs. Where HLA class I and class II types were available, the types were taken from metadata supplied by the sample provider, not from assay-based typing. Subjects who had been exposed to COVID-19, were actively infected with it, or had recovered from it provided the deeply sampled blood TCRbeta repertoires that made up the dataset. Samples came from the ongoing ImmuneRACE study (first 160 participants) plus 1,254 subjects from 6 global collaborators. The repertoires were made available in a free public database intended to serve as a resource for research on the immune response to SARS-CoV-2. The full study reports these points: The quantity of clinical and demographic metadata differed by source and by participant and was supplied without curation.

Remarks on this clone: It has no known antigen specificity. No base quality information exists; no much larger clone differs at one position.

The immunoSEQ Assay, a bias-controlled multiplex PCR, was used to amplify TCRbeta CDR3 regions from genomic DNA. Per the authors' processing: The number of nucleated cells in each sample was estimated by amplification of reference gene primers within the assay. Sequence reads were collapsed and filtered to measure the absolute abundance of every unique TCRbeta CDR3 rearrangement. For each sample, productive Simpson clonality was calculated as the square root of Simpson's diversity index across productive rearrangements. Not all clones reach the TCRdb copy of this immuneACCESS table, which keeps in-frame sequences only. Checked studies attribute under half of the gap to unresolved V genes and leave the rest unexplained. From that table come the V and J calls and clone size; the DNA was used to work out D and trimming. In this sample the table shows some 260,000 clones, 88% of which occur a single time. The ten largest clonotypes hold over 1.1% of the sample.

Whole blood was collected in K2EDTA tubes by collaborating institutions according to the institutions' own protocols. For TCRbeta analysis, collaborator samples were shipped as frozen whole blood, as isolated PBMCs, or as DNA extracted from either sample type. The sequenced sample consisted of peripheral blood. The clonotype originates from a man of 80 years or more with acute or convalescent COVID-19.

The DNA sequence is TGTGCCAGCAGTGAAGTTGAACTATTAGGTGAGCAGTACTTC. This encodes CASSEVELLGEQYF. This chain joins TRBV6-1 to TRBJ2-7; no D segment can be confidently identified. From the germline V gene, CDR1 is MNHNS and CDR2 is SASEGT. The V and J ends are trimmed by 1 base and 7 bases, leaving 14 bases between them. CDR3 length: 14 amino acids, cysteine to phenylalanine. Only the CDR3 portion is preserved as DNA: 42 bases, with reading frame beginning at the first base.